Here is one TCR beta chain with its context. This clonotype was picked up many times. The antigen it binds to is not known. No base-level quality is on record; no much larger clone is a single base apart. These data come from a study of response to subunit inactivated influenza vaccine (dated by TCRdb to the late 2010s). At the level of the whole study: The study used deep quantitative T cell receptor repertoire profiling to track responses to a trivalent subunit inactivated influenza vaccine.

The study at large found these results: The authors proposed that each seasonal influenza vaccination may bring in only a limited number of new T cells.

V is clipped by 4 bases and J by 3 bases, and the sequence between their germline boundaries is 7 bases long. The germline V gene provides CDR1 WSHSY and CDR2 SAAADI. Including the terminal cysteine and phenylalanine, the CDR3 comprises 12 residues. Left in the record is the CDR3 DNA by itself, 36 bases read in frame from the first base. The library was built by means of RT-PCR. The instrument given in TCRdb is Illumina HiSeq 2500. TCRdb cleaned the public reads at Q25 with fastp, built clones with MiXCR and kept in-frame beta chains. A single entry per CDR3 protein holds the most common genes and DNA from its merged rows. Here the sample has roughly 180,000 distinct CDR3 sequences; about 9% occur a single time. The ten largest clones represent roughly a tenth of the sample.

The starting material was non-naive T cells sorted from PBMCs, obtained on the day of vaccination. The cell subset or site label corresponds to: memory T cell fraction. The sequence was obtained from a man aged 45-65 years who received an inactivated influenza vaccine. Donor details come from another sample of the same person, matched by shared clones. The chain is encoded by TRBV10-2 joined to TRBJ2-7; no D gene call is confident. CDR3 reads: CASSVFSYEQYF. The DNA sequence is as follows: TGCGCCAGCAGTGTTTTCAGCTACGAGCAGTACTTC.